What follows are 20 T cell receptor beta chains derived from one specimen sequenced in a study of blood T cell repertoires in COVID-19. This table comes from immunoSEQ multiplex PCR, and its TCRdb copy is limited to in-frame clones, with some not included. Found here are under 350,000 clones, roughly four fifths of them singletons; the top ten hold roughly 9.4%. Sequencing input: peripheral blood. The origin of the receptors is a woman in her forties or fifties who had recovered from COVID-19.

With respect to this clone: The sample holds other DNA sequences that translate to the same CDR3. V usage is TRBV5-1 and J usage is TRBJ2-3; 15 nucleotides match TRBD2. Germline CDR1 SGHRS, CDR2 YFSETQ. The CDR3 is 15 amino acids. Germline trimming cut 4 bases from V and 6 bases from J; bases unmatched to any gene: 3. The CDR3: CASSTGLAGGDTQYF. The CDR3 region has the DNA TGCGCCAGCAGCACGGGACTAGCGGGGGGTGATACGCAGTATTTT.

This chain joins TRBV2 and TRBJ1-3; D possibly corresponds to TRBD1 (5 bases). The CDR3 totals 16 residues. V dropped 7 bases and J dropped 0 bases, with 16 bases sitting between them. In germline, CDR1 is SNHLY, CDR2 FYNNEI. CDR3 residues: CASTANRLDSGNTIYF. The CDR3 DNA follows: TGTGCCAGCACCGCTAACAGGTTGGACTCTGGAAACACCATATATTTT.

The CDR3 coding sequence is TGTGCCAGCAGTTCCTTTAACAATGAGCAGTTCTTC. It yields the protein CASSSFNNEQFF. V is TRBV6-5 and J is TRBJ2-1; D is unresolved. The germline CDR1 and CDR2 sequences are MNHEY and SVGAGI. The ends were cut back, 4 bases at V and 5 bases at J, with 6 bases in the middle. The CDR3 extends over 12 amino acids.

J is TRBJ1-3 and V is TRBV6-2 or TRBV6-3; tentative D call: TRBD1 (6 bases). Deletions cut 5 bases from V and 4 bases from J, with 12 bases between. The CDR3 extends over 14 amino acids. CDR1 and CDR2 from the germline V gene are MNHEY and SVGEGT. The CDR3 DNA reads TGTGCCAGCAGTGGGGGGGCTATCGGAAACACCATATATTTT. Translation gives CASSGGAIGNTIYF.

The rearrangement links TRBV12-3 or TRBV12-4 to TRBJ1-1; a weak D match, TRBD1 (6 bases). This CDR3 is 13 amino acids long. The V and J ends lost 1 base and 3 bases respectively, with 6 bases between them. The CDR3 sequence is CASSLDRDTEAFF. Written as DNA, the CDR3 is TGTGCCAGCAGTTTAGACAGGGACACTGAAGCTTTCTTT.

The chain links TRBV3-1 (or the pseudogene TRBV3-2) to TRBJ1-1; no definite D call. CDR3 size: 14 residues. Trimming cost V 4 bases and J 0 bases, with 9 bases left between them. Germline CDR1 is LGHDT and CDR2 is YNNKEL (reference sequence). In nucleotides, the CDR3 is TGTGCCAGCAGCCGATTATCTATGAACACTGAAGCTTTCTTT. It codes for CASSRLSMNTEAFF.

The chain recombines TRBV5-1 with TRBJ1-2; D is ambiguous. In germline, CDR1 is SGHRS, CDR2 YFSETQ. This CDR3 has 15 amino acids. The V and J ends lost 4 bases and 3 bases respectively, with 16 bases between them. The chain's CDR3 is CASSPAGPSYYGYTF. The CDR3, as DNA: TGCGCCAGCAGCCCGGCTGGACCTAGCTACTATGGCTACACCTTC.

This chain joins TRBV9 and TRBJ1-4; D unclear. Trimming removed 0 bases from V and 3 bases from J, with 15 bases in between. This CDR3 contains 17 residues. Germline CDR1 is SGDLS and CDR2 is YYNGEE. CDR3 region: CASSVGPTSGSNEKLFF. CDR3 DNA: TGTGCCAGCAGCGTAGGACCGACCTCAGGATCTAATGAAAAACTGTTTTTT.

The J gene is TRBJ1-1, the V gene TRBV18, with a weak D call TRBD1 (6 bases). The CDR3 consists of 16 residues. The germline V gene has CDR1 KGHSH and CDR2 LQKENI. The V gene lost 6 bases and the J gene lost 5 bases, with 22 bases spanning the gap. The CDR3 region has the DNA TGTGCCAGCTCTCTCAACGGGCGGGGGGCAAGGACTGAAGCTTTCTTT. It specifies CASSLNGRGARTEAFF.

The V gene is TRBV6-6, the J gene TRBJ1-5; D unclear. The V end lost 6 bases, the J end lost 6 bases, and 15 bases lay between the germline ends. Germline V gene sequence: CDR1 MNHNY, CDR2 SVGAGI (reference sequence). This CDR3 region has 14 residues. CDR3 in DNA: TGTGCCAGCAGGCCAGCCAGATCAGGTCAGCCCCAGCATTTT. Protein sequence: CASRPARSGQPQHF.

The V gene is TRBV29-1, the J gene TRBJ2-5; D remains unclear. The V end lost 3 bases, the J end lost 4 bases, and 9 bases lay between the germline ends. Germline assignment: CDR1 SQVTM and CDR2 ANQGSEA. The CDR3 runs 12 residues. The CDR3 DNA sequence: TGCAGCGTTGATCCCAAGCGAGAGACCCAGTACTTC. It codes for CSVDPKRETQYF.

The rearrangement links TRBV18 to TRBJ1-1, with D possibly being TRBD1 (6 bases). Germline V gene lookup returns CDR1 KGHSH and CDR2 LQKENI. V gave up 5 bases and J gave up 2 bases, with 12 bases separating them. The CDR3 is made up of 14 amino acids. Here the CDR3 reads CASSTNRVNTEAFF. As DNA, the CDR3 is TGTGCCAGCTCAACGAACAGGGTTAACACTGAAGCTTTCTTT.

This clone was detected a few times. The chain links TRBV4-1 to TRBJ1-5; a possible D gene is TRBD1 (5 bases). Germline assignment: CDR1 MGHRA and CDR2 YSYEKL. This CDR3 has 18 amino acids. Trimming pared 3 bases from V and 4 bases from J, leaving 22 bases between. DNA for the CDR3: TGCGCCAGCAGCCAGCCCCCGGCGACGGGGGGGAAAAATCAGCCCCAGCATTTT. Its protein is CASSQPPATGGKNQPQHF.

This clone was picked up one time. V is TRBV9 and J is TRBJ1-1; 10 bases match TRBD1. The CDR3 covers 13 residues. Losses at the gene ends were 5 bases for V and 5 bases for J; bases not matched to a gene: 3. Germline CDR1 reads SGDLS; CDR2 reads YYNGEE. CDR3 sequence (DNA): TGTGCCAGCAGGGGACAGGGGAAAACTGAAGCTTTCTTT. Its translation: CASRGQGKTEAFF. The variable domain in full, with the rest retrieved from reference TRBV9 and TRBJ1-1, is DSGVTQTPKHLITATGQRVTLRCSPRSGDLSVYWYQQSLDQGLQFLIQYYNGEERAKGNILERFSAQQFPDLHSELNLSSLELGDSALYFCASRGQGKTEAFFGQGTRLTVV.

The chain carries TRBV7-8 and TRBJ1-4; 7 bases are shared with TRBD1. After removal of 5 bases from V and 7 bases from J, the junction contained 10 bases not matched to a gene. The germline V gene encodes CDR1 SGHVS and CDR2 FQNEAQ. The CDR3 length is 15 residues. The DNA for the CDR3 is TGTGCCAGCAGCATGACAGGGTGGAGAACTGAAAAACTGTTTTTT. Amino acids: CASSMTGWRTEKLFF. Based on the CDR3 plus reference TRBV7-8 and TRBJ1-4, the full variable domain is GAGVSQSPRYKVAKRGQDVALRCDPISGHVSLFWYQQALGQGPEFLTYFQNEAQLDKSGLPSDRFFAERPEGSVSTLKIQRTQQEDSAVYLCASSMTGWRTEKLFFGSGTQLSVL.

This clone came up a few times. This chain connects TRBV13 to TRBJ1-1, with D tentatively TRBD1 (5 bases). Trimming took 5 bases from V and 0 from J, leaving 13 bases between them. The CDR3 sequence is 15 residues long. CDR1 is PRHDT, CDR2 FYEKMQ, per germline (reference sequence). The CDR3, as DNA: TGTGCCAGCAGCGTCAGGGATGGCATGAACACTGAAGCTTTCTTT. Its protein is CASSVRDGMNTEAFF. The variable domain in full, with the rest retrieved from reference TRBV13 and TRBJ1-1, is AAGVIQSPRHLIKEKRETATLKCYPIPRHDTVYWYQQGPGQDPQFLISFYEKMQSDKGSIPDRFSAQQFSDYHSELNMSSLELGDSALYFCASSVRDGMNTEAFFGQGTRLTVV.

The rearrangement links TRBV30 to TRBJ2-2, with 9 nucleotides matching TRBD2. There are 18 residues in the CDR3. V lost 0 bases, J lost 1 base, and 9 bases stayed unmatched. The germline gives CDR1 GTSNPN, CDR2 SVGIG (reference sequence). The CDR3 sequence: CAWSVSRGGAWNTGELFF. CDR3 sequence (DNA): TGTGCCTGGAGTGTGTCACGCGGGGGGGCTTGGAACACCGGGGAGCTGTTTTTT. Combining the CDR3 with reference TRBV30 and TRBJ2-2 gives the whole variable domain SQTIHQWPATLVQPVGSPLSLECTVEGTSNPNLYWYRQAAGRGLQLLFYSVGIGQISSEVPQNLSASRPQDRQFILSSKKLLLSDSGFYLCAWSVSRGGAWNTGELFFGEGSRLTVL.

There are a few counts of this clone. This chain joins TRBV2 and TRBJ2-3, with TRBD2 matching over 8 bases. The CDR3 loop spans 13 amino acids. Germline V gene lookup returns CDR1 SNHLY and CDR2 FYNNEI. V trimming: 3 bases; J trimming: 11 bases; junction bases outside the gene matches: 7. The CDR3 coding sequence is TGTGCCAGCAGTGATGCGGGGGGAATACAGCAGTATTTT. This gives the protein CASSDAGGIQQYF.

This chain joins TRBV7-6 and TRBJ2-6; TRBD2 is a possible D gene (6 bases). V dropped 5 bases and J dropped 4 bases, with 12 bases sitting between them. The CDR3 totals 15 residues. The germline CDR1 and CDR2 sequences are SGHVS and FNYEAQ. CDR3 sequence: CASSREAGGANVLTF. The DNA for the CDR3 is TGTGCCAGCAGCCGAGAGGCGGGAGGGGCCAACGTCCTGACTTTC.

V is TRBV10-3 and J is TRBJ1-2, with 9 nucleotides matching TRBD1. CDR1 and CDR2 (germline): ENHRY, SYGVKD. Trimming at V came to 10 bases and at J to 4 bases, leaving 10 bases not matched to a gene. The CDR3 consists of 14 residues. CDR3 nucleotide sequence: TGTGCCAACCGACGGGACAGGGAATTCTATGGCTACACCTTC. This codes for CANRRDREFYGYTF.